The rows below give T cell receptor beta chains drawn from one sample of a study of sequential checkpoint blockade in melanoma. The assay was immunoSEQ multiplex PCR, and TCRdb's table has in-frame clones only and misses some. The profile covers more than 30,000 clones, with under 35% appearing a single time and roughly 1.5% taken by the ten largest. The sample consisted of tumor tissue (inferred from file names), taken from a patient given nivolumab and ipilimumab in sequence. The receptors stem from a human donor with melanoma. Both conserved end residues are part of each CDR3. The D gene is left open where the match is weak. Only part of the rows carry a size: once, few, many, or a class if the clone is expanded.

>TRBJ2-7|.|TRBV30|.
CAWSVVLSYEQYF
TGTGCCTGGAGTGTAGTCCTTTCCTACGAGCAGTACTTC
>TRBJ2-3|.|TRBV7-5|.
CASSYNGIGQSADTQYF
TGTGCCAGCAGCTACAATGGGATCGGACAGTCGGCAGATACGCAGTATTTT
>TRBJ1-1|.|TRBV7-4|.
CASSLIYGTEAFF
TGTGCCAGCAGCCTTATCTATGGCACTGAAGCTTTCTTT
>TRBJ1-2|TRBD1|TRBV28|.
CASSPRTGGRIYGYTF
TGTGCCAGCAGTCCACGGACAGGGGGGAGGATATATGGCTACACCTTC
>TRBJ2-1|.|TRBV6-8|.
CASQQSVTNEQFF
TGTGCCAGCCAGCAAAGCGTTACCAATGAGCAGTTCTTC
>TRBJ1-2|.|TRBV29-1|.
CSVESPTRNYGYTF
TGCAGCGTTGAAAGCCCAACCCGGAACTATGGCTACACCTTC
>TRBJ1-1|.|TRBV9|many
CASSDLVEGRAEAFF
TGTGCCAGCAGTGACCTCGTGGAGGGACGCGCTGAAGCTTTCTTT
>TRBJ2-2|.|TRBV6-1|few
CASSEAPNTGELFF
TGTGCCAGCAGTGAAGCGCCGAACACCGGGGAGCTGTTTTTT
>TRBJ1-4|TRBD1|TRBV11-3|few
CASSLTLDRGKGSNEKLFF
TGTGCCAGCAGCCTCACACTTGACAGGGGGAAAGGTTCTAATGAAAAACTGTTTTTT
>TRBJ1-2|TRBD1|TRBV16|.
CASSQLPGGGYGYTF
TGTGCCAGCAGCCAATTGCCAGGGGGCGGCTATGGCTACACCTTC
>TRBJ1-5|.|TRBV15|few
CATSRDWEGWSPQHF
TGTGCCACCAGCAGAGATTGGGAGGGGTGGTCGCCCCAGCATTTT
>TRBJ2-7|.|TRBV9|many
CASSEGGGSSYEQYF
TGTGCCAGCAGTGAAGGTGGGGGGAGCTCCTACGAGCAGTACTTC
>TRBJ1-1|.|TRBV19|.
CASSYPGGRESTEAFF
TGTGCCAGTAGTTACCCCGGGGGCAGAGAGAGCACTGAAGCTTTCTTT
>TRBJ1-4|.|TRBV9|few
CASSVATAESTNEKLFF
TGTGCCAGCAGCGTAGCTACGGCTGAATCAACTAATGAAAAACTGTTTTTT
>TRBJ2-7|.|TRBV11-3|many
CASSLWEGGYEQYF
TGTGCCAGCAGCTTGTGGGAGGGGGGATACGAGCAGTACTTC
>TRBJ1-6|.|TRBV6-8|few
CASSYSLGVLHF
TGTGCCAGCAGTTACTCGTTGGGAGTCCTCCACTTT
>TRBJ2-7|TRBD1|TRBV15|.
CATSDTTGPYEQYF
TGTGCCACCAGCGACACGACAGGGCCCTACGAGCAGTACTTC